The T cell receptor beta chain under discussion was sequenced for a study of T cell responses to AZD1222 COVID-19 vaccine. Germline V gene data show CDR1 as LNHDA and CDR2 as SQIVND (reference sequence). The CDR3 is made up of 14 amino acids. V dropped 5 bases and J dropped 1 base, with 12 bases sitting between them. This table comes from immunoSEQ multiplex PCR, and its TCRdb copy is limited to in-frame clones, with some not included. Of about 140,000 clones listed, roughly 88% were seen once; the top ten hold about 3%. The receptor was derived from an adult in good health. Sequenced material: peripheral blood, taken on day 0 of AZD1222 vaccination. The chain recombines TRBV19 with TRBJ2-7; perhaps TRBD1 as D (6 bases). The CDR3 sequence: CASSPDRLSYEQYF. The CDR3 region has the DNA TGTGCCAGTAGTCCCGACAGGCTTTCCTACGAGCAGTACTTC.